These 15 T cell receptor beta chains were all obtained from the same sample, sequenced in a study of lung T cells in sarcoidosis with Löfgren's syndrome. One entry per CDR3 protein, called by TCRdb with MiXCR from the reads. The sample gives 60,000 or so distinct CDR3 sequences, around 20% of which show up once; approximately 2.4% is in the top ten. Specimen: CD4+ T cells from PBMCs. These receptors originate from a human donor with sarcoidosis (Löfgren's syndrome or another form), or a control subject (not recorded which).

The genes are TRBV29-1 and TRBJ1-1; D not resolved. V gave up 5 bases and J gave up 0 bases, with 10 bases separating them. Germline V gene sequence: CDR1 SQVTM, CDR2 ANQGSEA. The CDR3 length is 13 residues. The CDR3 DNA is TGCAGCGTTATCCGGCGGATGAACACTGAAGCTTTCTTT. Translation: CSVIRRMNTEAFF.

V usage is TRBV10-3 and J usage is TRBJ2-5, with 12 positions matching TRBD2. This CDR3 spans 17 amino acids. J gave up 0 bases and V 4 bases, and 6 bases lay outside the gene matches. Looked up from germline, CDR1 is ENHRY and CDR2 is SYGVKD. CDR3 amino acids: CAISATSGGAYQETQYF. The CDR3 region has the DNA TGTGCCATCAGTGCGACTAGCGGGGGTGCGTACCAAGAGACCCAGTACTTC.

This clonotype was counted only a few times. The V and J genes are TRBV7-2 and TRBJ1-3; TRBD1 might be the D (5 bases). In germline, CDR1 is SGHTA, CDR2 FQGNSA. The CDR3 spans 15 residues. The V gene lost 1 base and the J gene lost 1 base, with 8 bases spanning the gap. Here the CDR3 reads CASSLGTLSGNTIYF. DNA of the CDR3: TGTGCCAGCAGCTTAGGGACACTTTCTGGAAACACCATATATTTT.

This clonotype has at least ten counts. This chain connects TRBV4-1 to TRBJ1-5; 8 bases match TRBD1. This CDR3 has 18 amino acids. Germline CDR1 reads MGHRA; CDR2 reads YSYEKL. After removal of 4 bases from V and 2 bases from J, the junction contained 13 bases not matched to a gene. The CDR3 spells CASSLGAGGNPGNQPQHF. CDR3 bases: TGCGCCAGCAGCCTCGGGGCAGGGGGCAACCCGGGCAATCAGCCCCAGCATTTT.

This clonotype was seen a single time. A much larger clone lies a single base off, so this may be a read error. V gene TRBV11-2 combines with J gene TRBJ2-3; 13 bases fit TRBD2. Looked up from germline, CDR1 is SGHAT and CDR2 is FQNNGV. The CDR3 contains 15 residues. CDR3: CASSPRTSGSFTRYF. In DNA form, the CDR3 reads TGTGCCAGCAGCCCTCGGACTAGCGGGAGTTTTACGCGGTATTTT.

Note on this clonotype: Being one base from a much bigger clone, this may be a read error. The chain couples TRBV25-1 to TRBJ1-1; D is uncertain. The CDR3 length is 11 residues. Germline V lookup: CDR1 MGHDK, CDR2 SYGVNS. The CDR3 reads CASSLGTEASF. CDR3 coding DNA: TGTGCCAGCAGTCTAGGAACTGAAGCTTCCTTT. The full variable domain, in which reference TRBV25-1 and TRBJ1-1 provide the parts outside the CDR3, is EADIYQTPRYLVIGTGKKITLECSQTMGHDKMYWYQQDPGMELHLIHYSYGVNSTEKGDLSSESTVSRIRTEHFPLTLESARPSHTSQYLCASSLGTEASFGQGTRLTVV.

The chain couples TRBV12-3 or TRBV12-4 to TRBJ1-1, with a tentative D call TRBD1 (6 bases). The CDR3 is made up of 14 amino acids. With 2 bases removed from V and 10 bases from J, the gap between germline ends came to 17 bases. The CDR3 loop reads CASSLTGGAVGAFF. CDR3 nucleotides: TGTGCCAGCAGTTTAACGGGGGGCGCAGTTGGAGCTTTCTTT.

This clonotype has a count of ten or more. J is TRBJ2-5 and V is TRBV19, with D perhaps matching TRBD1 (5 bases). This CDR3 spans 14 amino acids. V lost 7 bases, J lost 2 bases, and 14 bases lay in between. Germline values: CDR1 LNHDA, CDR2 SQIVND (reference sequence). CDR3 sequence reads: CASNSPGNQETQYF. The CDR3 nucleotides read TGTGCCAGTAACTCCCCAGGGAATCAAGAGACCCAGTACTTC.

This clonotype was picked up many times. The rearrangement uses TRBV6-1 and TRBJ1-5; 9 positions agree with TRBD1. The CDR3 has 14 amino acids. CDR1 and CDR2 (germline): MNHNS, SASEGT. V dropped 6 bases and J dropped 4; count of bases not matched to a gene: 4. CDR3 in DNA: TGTGCCAGCAGCCCCGGACAGGGGAATCAGCCCCAGCATTTT. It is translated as CASSPGQGNQPQHF.

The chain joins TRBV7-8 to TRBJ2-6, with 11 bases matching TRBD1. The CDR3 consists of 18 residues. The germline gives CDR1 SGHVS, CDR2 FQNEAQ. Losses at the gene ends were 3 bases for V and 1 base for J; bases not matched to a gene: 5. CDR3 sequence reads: CASSFRTGGFSGANVLTF. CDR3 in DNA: TGTGCCAGCAGCTTCAGGACAGGGGGCTTTTCTGGGGCCAACGTCCTGACTTTC.

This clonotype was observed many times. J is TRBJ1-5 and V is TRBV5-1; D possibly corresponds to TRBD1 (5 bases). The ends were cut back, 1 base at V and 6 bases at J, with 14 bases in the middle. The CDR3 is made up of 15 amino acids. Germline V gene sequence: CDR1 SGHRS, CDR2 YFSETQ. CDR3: CASSLRSGPTQPQHF. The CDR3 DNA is TGCGCCAGCAGCTTGCGATCGGGGCCGACTCAGCCCCAGCATTTT.

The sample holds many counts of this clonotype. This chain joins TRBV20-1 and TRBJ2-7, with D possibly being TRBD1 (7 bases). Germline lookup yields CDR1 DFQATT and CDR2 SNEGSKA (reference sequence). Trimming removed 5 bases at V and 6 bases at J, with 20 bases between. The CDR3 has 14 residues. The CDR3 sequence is CSAPTGRVSGEQYV. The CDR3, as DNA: TGCAGTGCTCCGACAGGGCGGGTTAGCGGCGAGCAGTACGTC.

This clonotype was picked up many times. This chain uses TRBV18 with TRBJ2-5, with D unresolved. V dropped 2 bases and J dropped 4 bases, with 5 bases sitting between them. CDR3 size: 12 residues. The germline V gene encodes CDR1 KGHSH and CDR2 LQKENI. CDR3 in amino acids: CASSPRSETQYF. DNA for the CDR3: TGTGCCAGCTCACCAAGGTCAGAGACCCAGTACTTC. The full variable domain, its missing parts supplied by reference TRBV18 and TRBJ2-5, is NAGVMQNPRHLVRRRGQEARLRCSPMKGHSHVYWYRQLPEEGLKFMVYLQKENIIDESGMPKERFSAEFPKEGPSILRIQQVVRGDSAAYFCASSPRSETQYFGPGTRLLVL.

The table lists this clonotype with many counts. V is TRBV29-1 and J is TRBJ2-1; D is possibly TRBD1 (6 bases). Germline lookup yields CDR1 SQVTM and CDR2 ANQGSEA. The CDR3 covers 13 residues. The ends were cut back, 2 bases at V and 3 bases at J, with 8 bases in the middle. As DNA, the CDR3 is TGCAGCGTTGAACAGGGGAGCTACAATGAGCAGTTCTTC. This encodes CSVEQGSYNEQFF.

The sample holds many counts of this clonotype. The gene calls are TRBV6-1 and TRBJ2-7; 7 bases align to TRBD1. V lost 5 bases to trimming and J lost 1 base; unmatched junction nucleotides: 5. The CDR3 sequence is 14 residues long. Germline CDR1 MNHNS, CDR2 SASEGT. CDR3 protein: CASSLDRWSYEQYF. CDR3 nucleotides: TGTGCCAGCAGTTTGGACAGGTGGTCCTACGAGCAGTACTTC.